One sample yielded the 24 T cell receptor beta chains listed below, sequenced in a study of beta chain features in type 1 diabetes. Broader study findings: Patients with Type 1 diabetes showed moderately but significantly shorter TCRB CDR3s in all four CD4+ subsets.

Expressed TCRB transcripts were sequenced after all isolated RNA was converted to cDNA. Measured with immunoSEQ multiplex PCR; TCRdb has only the in-frame clones, and not every one. Of a few hundred thousand clones in the sample, roughly an eighth are singletons; the top ten hold approximately 0.01%. These receptors lack a known antigen. Sequencing was performed on naive CD4+ T cells from blood. These receptors originate from a woman aged 18 to 35 with type 1 diabetes.

A few counts support this clone. The chain combines TRBV5-1 with TRBJ2-5, with TRBD1 as a possible D gene (5 bases). V was cut by 5 bases and J by 5 bases, with 13 bases left in between. Germline-derived CDR1 and CDR2 are SGHRS and YFSETQ. This CDR3 region has 13 residues. DNA for the CDR3: TGCGCCAGCAGTGTAAGGGGCCTGGAGACCCAGTACTTC. It yields the protein CASSVRGLETQYF.

This chain connects TRBV6-5 to TRBJ1-6; D perhaps matches TRBD1 (6 bases). Germline CDR1 and CDR2: MNHEY and SVGAGI. V was trimmed by 6 bases and J by 7 bases, leaving 13 bases between them. The CDR3 runs 14 residues. The CDR3 sequence is CASRGPTGNSPLHF. The CDR3 coding sequence is TGTGCCAGCAGGGGACCCACAGGGAATTCACCCCTCCACTTT.

This clone was counted a few times. V and J are TRBV2 and TRBJ2-1, with a possible D match to TRBD2 (5 bases). This CDR3 has 12 residues. Looked up from germline, CDR1 is SNHLY and CDR2 is FYNNEI. The V end lost 6 bases, the J end lost 8 bases, and 11 bases lay between the germline ends. CDR3: CASSLGGYEQFF. The CDR3 DNA is TGTGCCAGCAGCCTCGGAGGCTATGAGCAGTTCTTC. Full variable domain (remainder filled in from reference TRBV2 and TRBJ2-1): EPEVTQTPSHQVTQMGQEVILRCVPISNHLYFYWYRQILGQKVEFLVSFYNNEISEKSEIFDDQFSVERPDGSNFTLKIRSTKLEDSAMYFCASSLGGYEQFFGPGTRLTVL.

This sequence joins TRBV5-4 and TRBJ2-1; 8 nucleotides match TRBD2. CDR3 length equals 16 residues. Germline V gene lookup returns CDR1 SGHNT and CDR2 YYREEE (reference sequence). Trimming removed 4 bases from V and 5 bases from J; junction bases left unmatched: 11. CDR3 DNA: TGTGCCAGCAGCCCCGGGACTAGTCGTACAGACAATGAGCAGTTCTTC. Encoded protein: CASSPGTSRTDNEQFF.

J is TRBJ2-3 and V is TRBV29-1, with D possibly TRBD2 on 5 matching bases. V lost 4 bases, J lost 4 bases, and 12 bases lay in between. This CDR3 has 13 residues. In germline, CDR1 is SQVTM, CDR2 ANQGSEA. CDR3 coding DNA: TGCAGCGTTGGGAGGCCGCTGTCAGATACGCAGTATTTT. Translated, it gives CSVGRPLSDTQYF.

The sample holds a few counts of this clone. The same CDR3 can be traced to other DNA sequences in this sample. V is TRBV5-1 and J is TRBJ1-1; 7 positions match TRBD1. Germline V gene sequence: CDR1 SGHRS, CDR2 YFSETQ. The CDR3 spans 13 residues. V shed 2 bases, J shed 5 bases, and the junction held 3 bases outside the gene matches. CDR3 sequence reads: CASSLTGETEAFF. The CDR3 coding sequence is TGCGCCAGCAGCTTAACAGGGGAGACTGAAGCTTTCTTT.

The gene calls are TRBV4-3 and TRBJ2-3; 13 bases are shared with TRBD2. CDR1 and CDR2 from the germline V gene are LGHNA and YSLEER. The junction had 6 bases not matched to a gene; V was cut back by 4 bases and J by 2 bases. This CDR3 region has 17 residues. CDR3 nucleotides: TGCGCCAGCAGCCGAGAGACTAGCGGGGGGTCCACAGATACGCAGTATTTT. The encoded protein is CASSRETSGGSTDTQYF.

The table lists this clone with a few counts. The V and J genes are TRBV4-3 and TRBJ1-6; D gene unclear. Germline V gene sequence: CDR1 LGHNA, CDR2 YSLEER. Trimming took off 0 bases at V and 4 bases at J, with 13 bases between the two ends. This CDR3 region has 17 residues. The CDR3 DNA sequence: TGCGCCAGCAGCCAAGATTTTTGGAGAGTTTATAATTCACCCCTCCACTTT. Its translation is CASSQDFWRVYNSPLHF.

The chain carries TRBV9 and TRBJ2-1, with 8 bases matching TRBD2. The V segment lost 7 bases and the J segment 2 bases; nucleotides outside the gene matches: 2. This CDR3 comprises 13 residues. Germline CDR1 and CDR2: SGDLS and YYNGEE. The CDR3 DNA reads TGTGCCAGCGCGGGGGGCCCCTACAATGAGCAGTTCTTC. Its protein is CASAGGPYNEQFF.

The rearrangement joins TRBV7-8 to TRBJ2-2; the D gene is possibly TRBD1 (6 bases). The germline V gene encodes CDR1 SGHVS and CDR2 FQNEAQ. V lost 6 bases and J lost 4, with 15 bases in between. The CDR3 has 15 amino acids. The CDR3 DNA sequence: TGTGCCAGCAGTTCGAGGGACACCACCACCGGGGAGCTGTTTTTT. Translating it yields CASSSRDTTTGELFF.

The chain combines TRBV25-1 with TRBJ2-7; 7 bases map to TRBD2. CDR3 length: 16 amino acids. Germline-derived CDR1 and CDR2 are MGHDK and SYGVNS. V was pared by 0 bases and J by 2 bases, with 7 bases of the junction left unmatched. DNA of the CDR3: TGTGCCAGCAGTGAATACTCCCCGGGGGGTCCCTACGAGCAGTACTTC. It encodes CASSEYSPGGPYEQYF.

This clone has just a few counts. The rearrangement joins TRBV9 to TRBJ1-2; 9 positions agree with TRBD1. The trim removed 4 bases at V and 5 bases at J, leaving 6 bases unmatched. The CDR3 spans 14 residues. The germline V gene has CDR1 SGDLS and CDR2 YYNGEE. CDR3 DNA sequence: TGTGCCAGCAGCCCAGGGACAGGGATATATGGCTACACCTTC. Its translation: CASSPGTGIYGYTF.

V usage is TRBV23-1 and J usage is TRBJ1-2, with 8 bases that match TRBD1. TRBV23-1 is an ORF; its function is uncertain. The V gene end was trimmed by 6 bases and the J gene end by 4 bases; junction bases not matched to a gene: 13. This CDR3 is 16 amino acids long. The CDR3 DNA is TGCGCCAGCAGACCCGTATCAGGGGGCAGGATCTATGGCTACACCTTC. It specifies CASRPVSGGRIYGYTF.

The J gene is TRBJ2-5, the V gene TRBV5-4; 8 nucleotides line up with TRBD1. Trimming took 4 bases from V and 2 from J; bases not matched to a gene: 7. The germline gives CDR1 SGHNT, CDR2 YYREEE (reference sequence). The CDR3 is 15 amino acids. The CDR3 protein is CASSHGQGKQETQYF. Here the CDR3 DNA reads TGTGCCAGCAGCCACGGACAGGGCAAACAAGAGACCCAGTACTTC.

The chain employs TRBV5-1 and TRBJ2-7; D is ambiguous. Looked up from germline, CDR1 is SGHRS and CDR2 is YFSETQ. V lost 0 bases to trimming and J lost 3 bases, with 7 bases between them. This CDR3 is built from 13 residues. The CDR3 loop reads CASSLDTNYEQYF. CDR3 coding DNA: TGCGCCAGCAGCTTGGACACCAACTACGAGCAGTACTTC.

The chain employs TRBV28 and TRBJ1-3; tentative D call: TRBD1 (6 bases). V was shortened by 7 bases and J by 8 bases, with 12 bases between the two germline ends. The germline gives CDR1 MDHEN, CDR2 SYDVKM. CDR3 length: 12 residues. CDR3 region: CASTQGRDTIYF. CDR3 sequence (DNA): TGTGCCAGCACCCAGGGGAGGGACACCATATATTTT.

This chain uses TRBV18 with TRBJ1-1; tentatively, D is TRBD1 (6 bases). Trimming took off 3 bases at V and 0 bases at J, with 14 bases between the two ends. Germline CDR1 and CDR2: KGHSH and LQKENI. The CDR3 length is 16 residues. The CDR3 is CASSPIGRGLNTEAFF. CDR3 DNA: TGTGCCAGCTCACCCATCGGCAGGGGATTGAACACTGAAGCTTTCTTT. Filled out from reference TRBV18 and TRBJ1-1, the complete variable domain reads NAGVMQNPRHLVRRRGQEARLRCSPMKGHSHVYWYRQLPEEGLKFMVYLQKENIIDESGMPKERFSAEFPKEGPSILRIQQVVRGDSAAYFCASSPIGRGLNTEAFFGQGTRLTVV.

The V call is TRBV9, the J call TRBJ2-7; no definite D call. The CDR3 totals 13 residues. V lost 5 bases and J 5 bases, leaving 14 bases between the germline ends. From germline, CDR1 is SGDLS and CDR2 YYNGEE. The CDR3 spells CASSPRNSHEQYF. For the CDR3, the DNA is TGTGCCAGCAGTCCCCGAAATAGCCACGAGCAGTACTTC.

This rearrangement joins TRBV14 to TRBJ2-1, with a possible D match to TRBD2 (5 bases). CDR1 SGHDN and CDR2 FVKESK come from the germline V gene. The CDR3 covers 17 residues. V lost 1 base to trimming and J lost 6 bases, with 19 bases between them. The CDR3 spells CASSQVFVRRVSNEQFF. The CDR3 DNA sequence: TGTGCCAGCAGCCAAGTATTCGTCCGGCGGGTCAGCAATGAGCAGTTCTTC.

V gene TRBV28 combines with J gene TRBJ2-7; D gene uncertain. The germline CDR1 and CDR2 sequences are MDHEN and SYDVKM. V was shortened by 5 bases and J by 4 bases, with 9 bases between the two germline ends. The CDR3 runs 12 residues. CDR3 sequence: CASSRASYEQYF. The DNA for the CDR3 is TGTGCCAGCAGTAGAGCTTCTTACGAGCAGTACTTC.

This clone appeared a few times. The junction differs from germline at one of its ends, possibly a read error. This chain's CDR3 is CSAGRGTGWIF. As DNA, the CDR3 is TGCAGTGCTGGCAGAGGGACAGGGTGGATCTTC. J is TRBJ2-1 and V is TRBV20-1, with TRBD1 identical over 9 bases. The germline V gene has CDR1 DFQATT and CDR2 SNEGSKA (reference sequence). There are 11 residues in the CDR3.

The rearrangement joins TRBV7-6 to TRBJ2-1; D possibly corresponds to TRBD1 (6 bases). CDR1 and CDR2 (germline): SGHVS, FNYEAQ. The CDR3 runs to 15 residues. The V end lost 3 bases, the J end lost 2 bases, and 11 bases lay between the germline ends. The CDR3 DNA sequence: TGTGCCAGCAGCTTCGGGACAACCACCTACAATGAGCAGTTCTTC. Translated: CASSFGTTTYNEQFF.

This sequence joins TRBV7-9 and TRBJ1-1; no clear D. CDR3 length: 13 amino acids. Germline CDR1 reads SEHNR; CDR2 reads FQNEAQ (reference sequence). With 2 bases removed from V and 7 bases from J, the gap between germline ends came to 11 bases. The CDR3 sequence: CASSLSGRNEAFF. DNA of the CDR3: TGTGCCAGCAGCTTATCGGGGAGGAATGAAGCTTTCTTT. The whole variable domain, remainder taken from reference TRBV7-9 and TRBJ1-1, is DTGVSQNPRHKITKRGQNVTFRCDPISEHNRLYWYRQTLGQGPEFLTYFQNEAQLEKSRLLSDRFSAERPKGSFSTLEIQRTEQGDSAMYLCASSLSGRNEAFFGQGTRLTVV.

This clone was counted only a few times. J is TRBJ2-5 and V is TRBV7-9; possible D gene TRBD2, 5 bases. The germline CDR1 and CDR2 sequences are SEHNR and FQNEAQ (reference sequence). Trimming left V 0 bases short and J 5 bases short, with 7 bases between. The CDR3 spans 13 residues. Here the CDR3 reads CASSLAGVETQYF. The CDR3, as DNA: TGTGCCAGCAGCTTAGCGGGAGTGGAGACCCAGTACTTC.